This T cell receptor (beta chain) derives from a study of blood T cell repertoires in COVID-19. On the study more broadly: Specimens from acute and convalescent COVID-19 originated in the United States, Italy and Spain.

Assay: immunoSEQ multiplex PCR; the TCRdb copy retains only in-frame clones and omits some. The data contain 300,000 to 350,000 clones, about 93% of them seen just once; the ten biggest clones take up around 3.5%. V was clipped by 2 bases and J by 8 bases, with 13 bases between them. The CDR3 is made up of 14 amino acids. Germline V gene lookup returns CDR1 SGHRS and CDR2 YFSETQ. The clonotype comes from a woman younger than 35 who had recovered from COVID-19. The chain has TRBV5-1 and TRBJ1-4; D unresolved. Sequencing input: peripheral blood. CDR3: CASSFGTEGEKLFF. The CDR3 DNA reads TGCGCCAGCAGCTTCGGCACAGAGGGCGAAAAACTGTTTTTT.